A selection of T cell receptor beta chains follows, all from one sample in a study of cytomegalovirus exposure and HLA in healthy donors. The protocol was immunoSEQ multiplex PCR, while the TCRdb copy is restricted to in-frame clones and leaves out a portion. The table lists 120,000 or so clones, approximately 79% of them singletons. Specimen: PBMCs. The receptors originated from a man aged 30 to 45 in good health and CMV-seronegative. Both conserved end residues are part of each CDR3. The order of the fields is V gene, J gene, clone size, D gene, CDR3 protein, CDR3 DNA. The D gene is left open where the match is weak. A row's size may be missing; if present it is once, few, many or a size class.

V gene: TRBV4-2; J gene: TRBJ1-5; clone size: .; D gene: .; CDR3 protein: CASSQPGSNQPQHF; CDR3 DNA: TGTGCCAGCAGCCAACCGGGAAGCAATCAGCCCCAGCATTTT
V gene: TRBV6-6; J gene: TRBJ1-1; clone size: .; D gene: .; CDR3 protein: CASSSLGRNTEAFF; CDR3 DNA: TGTGCCAGCAGCTCCCTAGGCAGGAACACTGAAGCTTTCTTT
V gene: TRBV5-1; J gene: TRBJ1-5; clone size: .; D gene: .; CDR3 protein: CASRQAGEYNQPQHF; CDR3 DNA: TGCGCCAGCAGACAGGCAGGGGAGTACAATCAGCCCCAGCATTTT
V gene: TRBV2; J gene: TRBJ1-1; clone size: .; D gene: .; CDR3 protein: CASRADMGTEAFF; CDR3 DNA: TGTGCCAGCAGGGCCGACATGGGCACTGAAGCTTTCTTT
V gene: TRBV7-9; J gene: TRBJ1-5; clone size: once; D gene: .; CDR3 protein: CASSRQPNQPQHF; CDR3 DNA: TGTGCCAGCAGCCGACAGCCCAATCAGCCCCAGCATTTT
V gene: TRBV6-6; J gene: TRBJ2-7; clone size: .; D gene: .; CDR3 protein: CASSYLYEQYF; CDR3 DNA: TGTGCCAGCAGTTACCTCTACGAGCAGTACTTC
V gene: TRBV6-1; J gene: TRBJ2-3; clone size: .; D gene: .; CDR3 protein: CASSADPSEDTQYF; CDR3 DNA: TGTGCCAGCAGCGCGGACCCTAGCGAGGATACGCAGTATTTT
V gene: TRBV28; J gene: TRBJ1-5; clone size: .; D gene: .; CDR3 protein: CAMSAGSSNQPQHF; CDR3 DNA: TGTGCCATGAGCGCGGGGTCCAGCAATCAGCCCCAGCATTTT
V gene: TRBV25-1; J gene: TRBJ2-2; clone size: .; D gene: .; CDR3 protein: CAPVAGELFF; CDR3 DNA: TGTGCCCCAGTGGCCGGGGAGCTGTTTTTT
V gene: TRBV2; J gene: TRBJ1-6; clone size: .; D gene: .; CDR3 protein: CASTEGDRRDSPLHF; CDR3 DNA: TGTGCCAGCACCGAGGGGGACCGACGGGATTCACCCCTCCACTTT
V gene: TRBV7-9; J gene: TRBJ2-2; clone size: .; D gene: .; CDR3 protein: CSSSQDSGELFF; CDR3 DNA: TGTTCCAGCAGCCAGGACAGCGGGGAGCTGTTTTTT